This is a list of T cell receptor beta chains from one sample in a study of T cell responses to AZD1222 COVID-19 vaccine. Sequencing used immunoSEQ multiplex PCR; TCRdb keeps in-frame clones, though not all of them. Of approximately 99,000 clones listed, 86% were seen once; the top ten hold about 3%. The source was peripheral blood, collected on day 0 of AZD1222 vaccination. These receptors were collected from an adult in good health. The conserved cysteine and the conserved F or W are not part of the CDR3 here. Fields, in order: J gene, V gene, CDR3 protein.

J: TRBJ2-7; V: TRBV7-2; CDR3: ASSWGLAVNYEQY
J: TRBJ1-1; V: TRBV2; CDR3: ASSEDRAGKTEAF
J: TRBJ1-4; V: TRBV4-3; CDR3: ASSQGRKNSQEKLF
J: TRBJ2-1; V: TRBV19; CDR3: ASSTGRGEQF
J: TRBJ1-1; V: TRBV7-3; CDR3: ASSRDRGTEAF
J: TRBJ1-1; V: TRBV4-1; CDR3: ASSQVMPTEAF
J: TRBJ2-3; V: TRBV5-4; CDR3: ASSKPSGVTDTQY
J: TRBJ2-7; V: TRBV28; CDR3: ASSYEPGTYSQGAYEQY
J: TRBJ1-2; V: TRBV16; CDR3: ASSQSGNYGYT
J: TRBJ1-1; V: TRBV6-2/TRBV6-3; CDR3: ASSNLGQTEAF
J: TRBJ1-6; V: TRBV5-4; CDR3: ASSLEGLAYNSPLH
J: TRBJ1-2; V: TRBV7-2; CDR3: ASSLTRGNYGYT
J: TRBJ2-1; V: TRBV7-9; CDR3: ASSFGPEKVF
J: TRBJ1-6; V: TRBV19; CDR3: ASSIIQSSYNSPLH
J: TRBJ2-5; V: TRBV28; CDR3: ASSLSGGMETQY
J: TRBJ2-2; V: TRBV28; CDR3: ASRGGGDTGELF
J: TRBJ1-5; V: TRBV7-2; CDR3: ASSGQDQPQH
J: TRBJ1-1; V: TRBV18; CDR3: ASSPVQGEEAF
J: TRBJ1-4; V: TRBV5-1; CDR3: ASSPLDPTNEKLF
J: TRBJ1-2; V: TRBV30; CDR3: AWSGSTGTKNYGYT
J: TRBJ1-4; V: TRBV25-1; CDR3: ASSDVGGGNEKLF
J: TRBJ2-2; V: TRBV7-2; CDR3: ASSWGRSTTVGELF
J: TRBJ1-6; V: TRBV2; CDR3: ASSENGSPDSPLH
J: TRBJ1-2; V: TRBV6-5; CDR3: ASSYPGGQGYGYT
J: TRBJ2-5; V: TRBV6-2/TRBV6-3; CDR3: ASSYSWGETQY
J: TRBJ1-6; V: TRBV19; CDR3: ASSIQGATPGIWDSPLH
J: TRBJ2-5; V: TRBV7-6; CDR3: ASSLYTGALGETQY
J: TRBJ1-1; V: TRBV3-1/TRBV3-2; CDR3: ASSQWGQSTEAF
J: TRBJ2-1; V: TRBV5-1; CDR3: ASSSLGGAYNEQF
J: TRBJ1-4; V: TRBV19; CDR3: ASSTQGSALEKLF
J: TRBJ2-7; V: TRBV23-1; CDR3: ASRKGGLRSSYEQY
J: TRBJ2-3; V: TRBV3-1/TRBV3-2; CDR3: ASSPPGGTDTQY
J: TRBJ2-3; V: TRBV11-2; CDR3: ASSRTSGGSTDTQY
J: TRBJ1-1; V: TRBV29-1; CDR3: SVEMRQGVEAF
J: TRBJ1-6; V: TRBV18; CDR3: ASSPPDRDNSPLH
J: TRBJ1-2; V: TRBV2; CDR3: ASSLNRGRDYGYT